What follows describes a single T cell receptor (beta chain). Its target is not known. In germline, CDR1 is MDHEN, CDR2 SYDVKM. Trimming cost V 2 bases and J 4 bases; bases outside gene matches: 10. The CDR3 sequence is 17 residues long. This record comes from a study of beta chain features in type 1 diabetes. Expressed TCRB transcripts were sequenced because the isolated RNA had all been reverse transcribed beforehand. The table came from immunoSEQ multiplex PCR; TCRdb's copy has only in-frame clones and leaves some out. In the table there are about 400,000 clones, over 9.5% of which are singletons. Study findings and constraints: The study found moderately but significantly shorter TCRB CDR3s in all four CD4+ subsets of Type 1 diabetes patients.

Cell sorting via CD45RO/CCR7/CD25/CD127/CD95/CD27 was performed to obtain CD4+ naive, central memory, regulatory and stem cell-like memory cells. The material sequenced was naive CD4+ T cells from blood. The receptor was isolated from a woman in her late teens or twenties with type 1 diabetes. The V gene is TRBV28, the J gene TRBJ1-1; TRBD1 matches at 10 bases. CDR3 in DNA: TGTGCCAGCAGTTTAGGGCGCCGGGACAGGGGCCCCACTGAAGCTTTCTTT. Its protein is CASSLGRRDRGPTEAFF.